This TCR beta chain was recorded in a study of blood T cell repertoires in COVID-19. Background on the study: The samples span acute and convalescent COVID-19 from the United States, Italy and Spain.

This CDR3 contains 17 residues. Germline V gene lookup returns CDR1 LGHDT and CDR2 YNNKEL (reference sequence). Trimming removed 4 bases from V and 0 bases from J, with 16 bases in between. Cohorts were determined from participant-reported clinical history. Two consecutive negative NP/OP PCR tests, clearance, or resolved symptoms defined Cohort 3 recovery. Authors' data handling: Amplification with reference gene primers provided the estimates of nucleated cell counts. The protocol was immunoSEQ multiplex PCR, while the TCRdb copy is restricted to in-frame clones and leaves out a portion. For V, J and clone size, that table is used; D and trimming come from the DNA. Counted here are about 130,000 clones, about 86% occurring once; the ten biggest clones make up 2.3%.

This TCR was recovered from a woman between 50 and 59 years old who had recovered from COVID-19. The sample taken for sequencing was PBMCs or T cells enriched from blood (not recorded which). This sequence joins TRBV3-1 (or the pseudogene TRBV3-2) and TRBJ2-1; tentatively, D is TRBD1 (6 bases). The CDR3 sequence is CASSRAPGQLSYNEQFF. DNA of the CDR3: TGTGCCAGCAGCCGAGCCCCGGGACAACTCTCCTACAATGAGCAGTTCTTC.